This T cell receptor (beta chain) was sequenced in a study of T cell repertoires in cytomegalovirus infection. Overall study context: As its CMV epitopes, the study selected recently identified HLA-C-restricted and well-studied HLA-B-restricted targets. Signatures in public TCR beta sequences pointed to both CMV infection and matching HLA type. Findings and caveats of the study: Cumulative public TCR beta family frequency identified carriers of CMV plus the relevant HLA. Across the ex vivo response, the dominant clonotypes were HLA-C-restricted CMV-specific TCR beta clonotypes.

The V gene lost 5 bases and the J gene lost 0 bases, with 17 bases spanning the gap. This CDR3 has 17 residues. CDR1 PRHDT and CDR2 FYEKMQ come from the germline V gene (reference sequence). Of note for this clonotype: As yet, its antigen is unknown.

MiXCR was run by TCRdb on the reads, yielding one entry per CDR3 protein. The repertoire consists of about 920,000 distinct CDR3 sequences, with 25% to 40% occurring once and the leading ten covering 10% to 15%. The sequencing here drew on cultured CD8+ T cells from PBMCs, taken from culture after CMV antigen stimulation. This chain uses TRBV13 with TRBJ1-3, with D unresolved. The sequence came from a human donor in good health (CMV status not recorded). Some clones in this sample may be carry-over from other donors' samples. CDR3 loop: CASSRLPWPSSGNTIYF. CDR3 in DNA: TGTGCCAGCAGCCGTCTTCCATGGCCCAGCTCTGGAAACACCATATATTTT.